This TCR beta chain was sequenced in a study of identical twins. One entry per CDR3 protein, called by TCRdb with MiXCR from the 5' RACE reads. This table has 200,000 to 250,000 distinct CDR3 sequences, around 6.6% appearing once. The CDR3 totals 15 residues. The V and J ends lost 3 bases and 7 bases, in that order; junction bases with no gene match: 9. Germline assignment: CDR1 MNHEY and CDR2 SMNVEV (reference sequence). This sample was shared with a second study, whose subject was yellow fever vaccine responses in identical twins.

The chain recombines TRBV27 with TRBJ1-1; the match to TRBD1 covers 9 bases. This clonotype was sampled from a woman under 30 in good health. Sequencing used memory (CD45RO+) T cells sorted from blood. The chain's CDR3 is CASSFGTGRSDEAFF. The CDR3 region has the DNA TGTGCCAGCAGTTTTGGGACAGGGAGAAGTGATGAAGCTTTCTTT.